The 31 T cell receptor beta chains listed next were all sequenced from one sample in a study of a mutant IDH1 vaccine in newly diagnosed glioma. The time point is: week 23, last vaccination. All doses held 300 ug of mutant IDH1 20-mer peptide, with topical imiquimod. The data were produced by immunoSEQ multiplex PCR, yet TCRdb's version contains in-frame clones alone and is incomplete. The table shows 45,000 to 65,000 clones, with approximately 78% occurring only once. These receptors' antigens are unknown. The sequencing here drew on PBMCs, taken from a glioma patient whose treatment included an IDH1 peptide vaccine. These receptors were obtained from a woman between 40 and 50 years old with glioma. Some clones in this sample may be carry-over from other donors' samples.

This rearrangement joins TRBV7-2 to TRBJ2-7; D not certain. The CDR3 spans 14 residues. V lost 5 bases, J lost 2 bases, and 13 bases lay in between. Germline lookup yields CDR1 SGHTA and CDR2 FQGNSA. CDR3 DNA sequence: TGTGCCAGCAGCGCGAGATCCAGAGCCTACGAGCAGTACTTC. It yields the protein CASSARSRAYEQYF.

This clone was seen more than once but under ten times. This chain uses TRBV6-5 with TRBJ1-1; tentatively, D is TRBD1 (5 bases). Germline CDR1 is MNHEY and CDR2 is SVGAGI. Trimming removed 2 bases from V and 1 base from J, with 11 bases in between. The CDR3 is made up of 15 amino acids. DNA for the CDR3: TGTGCCAGCAGTTACAATTGGGACCCGAACACTGAAGCTTTCTTT. Translation: CASSYNWDPNTEAFF.

The chain carries TRBV4-3 and TRBJ2-1; TRBD1 or TRBD2 may be the D gene (5 bases each). V was cut by 2 bases and J by 1 base, with 15 bases left in between. Germline CDR1 LGHNA, CDR2 YSLEER. The CDR3 contains 17 residues. The CDR3 bases are TGCGCCAGCAGCCAACACCGGGACGCATCGTCCTACAATGAGCAGTTCTTC. Protein sequence: CASSQHRDASSYNEQFF.

This clone occurred a few times. The V and J genes are TRBV5-6 and TRBJ2-2, with 12 bases matching TRBD2. The germline CDR1 and CDR2 sequences are SGHDT and YYEEEE. The CDR3 spans 17 residues. Germline trimming cut 4 bases from V and 2 bases from J; bases unmatched to any gene: 6. CDR3 sequence (DNA): TGTGCCAGCAGCCCTAGCGGGGGGGCACGAAACACCGGGGAGCTGTTTTTT. It translates to CASSPSGGARNTGELFF.

The genes are TRBV12-5 and TRBJ1-2; D uncertain. Germline assignment: CDR1 LGHNT and CDR2 FRNRAP. Trimming took off 0 bases at V and 5 bases at J, with 10 bases between the two ends. The CDR3 extends over 14 amino acids. The CDR3 region has the DNA TGTGCTAGTGGTTTGGTAGGGTTCCCTTATGGCTACACCTTC. It translates to CASGLVGFPYGYTF.

The V call is TRBV27, the J call TRBJ1-1; D may be TRBD1 (6 bases). Trimming took off 6 bases at V and 0 bases at J, with 8 bases between the two ends. The CDR3 contains 13 residues. Germline V gene sequence: CDR1 MNHEY, CDR2 SMNVEV (reference sequence). The CDR3 sequence is CASRGGMNTEAFF. CDR3 in DNA: TGTGCCAGCAGGGGGGGCATGAACACTGAAGCTTTCTTT.

J is TRBJ2-3 and V is TRBV7-8; the match to TRBD2 covers 11 bases. The V gene end was trimmed by 2 bases and the J gene end by 2 bases; junction bases not matched to a gene: 6. The germline V gene has CDR1 SGHVS and CDR2 FQNEAQ. The CDR3 is 17 residues long. The CDR3 DNA reads as TGTGCCAGCAGCTTAAGGGCTAGCGGGGGGATCACAGATACGCAGTATTTT. Amino acid sequence: CASSLRASGGITDTQYF.

This clone was seen a single time. The chain has TRBV6-1 and TRBJ2-3, with TRBD1 as a possible D gene (6 bases). The CDR3 totals 15 residues. The V gene's germline CDR1 is MNHNS and CDR2 SASEGT. V was clipped by 1 base and J by 2 bases, with 10 bases between them. This CDR3 is CASSEGQGNTDTQYF. DNA for the CDR3: TGTGCCAGCAGTGAAGGTCAGGGGAACACAGATACGCAGTATTTT.

The chain uses TRBV7-9 and TRBJ1-2, with 12 bases aligning to TRBD1. Germline values: CDR1 SEHNR, CDR2 FQNEAQ (reference sequence). V lost 5 bases and J lost 6; bases outside the gene matches: 7. There are 15 residues in the CDR3. CDR3 coding DNA: TGTGCCAGCAGCCTGGGACAGGGGGCGCTTCATGGCTACACCTTC. It encodes CASSLGQGALHGYTF.

The chain carries TRBV5-1 and TRBJ1-5; 8 bases align to TRBD1. This CDR3 is 14 amino acids long. J gave up 6 bases and V 1 base, and 3 bases lay outside the gene matches. Germline loops: CDR1 SGHRS, CDR2 YFSETQ. CDR3 sequence reads: CASSLSGGGQPQHF. DNA of the CDR3: TGCGCCAGCAGCTTGTCAGGGGGCGGTCAGCCCCAGCATTTT.

The CDR3 DNA is TGCGCCAGCAGCCATGGCGATGAGCAGTTCTTC. Translation: CASSHGDEQFF. The chain combines TRBV4-3 with TRBJ2-1; D is ambiguous. The CDR3 spans 11 residues. Per the germline V gene, CDR1 is LGHNA and CDR2 is YSLEER. V was trimmed by 3 bases and J by 8 bases, leaving 5 bases between them.

The chain joins TRBV7-9 to TRBJ2-5, with 12 bases that match TRBD2. The V gene's germline CDR1 is SEHNR and CDR2 FQNEAQ (reference sequence). This CDR3 is 17 amino acids long. Unmatched junction bases numbered 11, after V lost 5 bases and J lost 4 bases. CDR3 in amino acids: CASSTRLAGALTETQYF. The DNA for the CDR3 is TGTGCCAGCAGCACCCGACTAGCGGGGGCCTTGACAGAGACCCAGTACTTC.

The chain combines TRBV18 with TRBJ2-5; 10 bases are shared with TRBD2. This CDR3 contains 14 residues. CDR1 is KGHSH and CDR2 is LQKENI in the germline V gene. The V and J ends lost 6 bases and 4 bases, in that order; junction bases with no gene match: 5. In DNA, the CDR3 is TGTGCCAGCTCCCAGTTAGCGGGGGGAGAGACCCAGTACTTC. Amino acids: CASSQLAGGETQYF.

The chain uses TRBV18 and TRBJ1-5, with D possibly being TRBD1 (5 bases). Germline V lookup: CDR1 KGHSH, CDR2 LQKENI. CDR3 length equals 15 residues. V lost 6 bases and J lost 3, with 15 bases in between. In nucleotides, the CDR3 is TGTGCCAGCTCTCCCCGACAAGGGGACAATCAGCCCCAGCATTTT. Amino acid sequence: CASSPRQGDNQPQHF.

The chain has TRBV7-9 and TRBJ1-6; D gene ambiguous. Germline-derived CDR1 and CDR2 are SEHNR and FQNEAQ (reference sequence). CDR3 length: 12 amino acids. V was shortened by 5 bases and J by 7 bases, with 6 bases between the two germline ends. CDR3 loop: CASSLGNSPLHF. CDR3 nucleotide sequence: TGTGCCAGCAGCCTCGGGAATTCACCCCTCCACTTT.

J is TRBJ2-7 and V is TRBV4-2; 15 bases match TRBD2. There are 17 residues in the CDR3. Germline V gives CDR1 LGHNA, CDR2 YNFKEQ. The trim removed 0 bases at V and 4 bases at J, leaving 4 bases unmatched. In nucleotides, the CDR3 is TGTGCCAGCAGCCAAGATGGGACTAGCGGGGGGATTTACGAGCAGTACTTC. Amino acid sequence: CASSQDGTSGGIYEQYF.

The chain combines TRBV14 with TRBJ2-1; either TRBD1 or TRBD2 may supply D (6 bases each). CDR3 length: 13 residues. Germline V lookup: CDR1 SGHDN, CDR2 FVKESK. V dropped 6 bases and J dropped 9 bases, with 15 bases sitting between them. The CDR3 coding sequence is TGTGCCAGCAGAAAGACGGGGGCATCTGAGCAGTTCTTC. It encodes CASRKTGASEQFF.

This sequence joins TRBV2 and TRBJ2-5; 8 bases line up with TRBD1. The CDR3 is made up of 15 amino acids. J gave up 1 base and V 6 bases, and 7 bases lay outside the gene matches. Per the germline V gene, CDR1 is SNHLY and CDR2 is FYNNEI. The CDR3 region is CASSGGTGAQETQYF. In nucleotides, the CDR3 is TGTGCCAGCAGCGGCGGGACAGGAGCCCAAGAGACCCAGTACTTC.

This chain joins TRBV2 and TRBJ1-5, with D perhaps matching TRBD1 (5 bases). With 0 bases removed from V and 4 bases from J, the gap between germline ends came to 13 bases. This CDR3 comprises 16 residues. CDR1 is SNHLY and CDR2 is FYNNEI in the germline V gene. This CDR3 is CASSEARGGINQPQHF. CDR3 in DNA: TGTGCCAGCAGTGAAGCGCGGGGGGGTATAAATCAGCCCCAGCATTTT.

The chain combines TRBV6-5 with TRBJ1-2; TRBD1 agrees at 8 bases. CDR3 length: 14 residues. With 5 bases clipped from V and 6 bases from J, the junction kept 8 bases outside the gene matches. The germline CDR1 and CDR2 sequences are MNHEY and SVGAGI. This chain's CDR3 is CASSTLGQGNGYTF. The CDR3 nucleotides are TGTGCCAGCAGTACCCTAGGACAGGGAAATGGCTACACCTTC.

The chain combines TRBV7-9 with TRBJ2-1; 11 bases fit TRBD2. Germline lookup yields CDR1 SEHNR and CDR2 FQNEAQ (reference sequence). The CDR3 totals 15 residues. Trimming took 6 bases from V and 7 from J; bases not matched to a gene: 8. CDR3 protein: CASRASGGTGNEQFF. The CDR3 bases are TGTGCCAGCAGGGCTAGCGGGGGGACGGGGAATGAGCAGTTCTTC.

The chain has TRBV5-6 and TRBJ1-2; 8 nucleotides match TRBD1. The CDR3 length is 13 residues. Germline CDR1 SGHDT, CDR2 YYEEEE. V shed 3 bases, J shed 4 bases, and the junction held 2 bases outside the gene matches. In DNA form, the CDR3 reads TGTGCCAGCAGCTCCGGACAGGGCTATGGCTACACCTTC. Amino acids: CASSSGQGYGYTF.

The chain is built from TRBV18 and TRBJ1-2; TRBD1 aligns across 10 bases. V gave up 4 bases and J gave up 4 bases; unmatched junction bases: 9. The length of the CDR3 is 16 residues. The V gene's germline CDR1 is KGHSH and CDR2 LQKENI. The CDR3 DNA is TGTGCCAGCTCACAACCGGGACAGGGGTCCACCTATGGCTACACCTTC. Translated, it gives CASSQPGQGSTYGYTF.

This chain links TRBV2 with TRBJ1-3; possible D gene TRBD1, 5 bases. Trimming took 8 bases from V and 15 from J, leaving 17 bases between them. This CDR3 spans 11 amino acids. CDR1 and CDR2 from the germline V gene are SNHLY and FYNNEI. The CDR3 loop reads CASRYGGTPYF. The CDR3 bases are TGTGCCAGCCGTTATGGCGGGACCCCATATTTT.

This clone came up once. The chain recombines TRBV9 with TRBJ1-3, with D perhaps matching TRBD1 (5 bases). Trimming cost V 2 bases and J 11 bases, with 14 bases left between them. This CDR3 spans 13 amino acids. The germline CDR1 and CDR2 sequences are SGDLS and YYNGEE. The CDR3 DNA sequence: TGTGCCAGCAGCGTCGAGGGCTCGGGGGCCATATATTTT. The encoded protein is CASSVEGSGAIYF.

This clone appeared once. The chain uses TRBV2 and TRBJ2-4; D is possibly TRBD1 or TRBD2 (6 bases each). Germline V gene sequence: CDR1 SNHLY, CDR2 FYNNEI. The CDR3 is 19 residues long. Trimming took off 8 bases at V and 0 bases at J, with 26 bases between the two ends. CDR3 sequence: CASAKGGRTLILAKNIQYF. The CDR3, as DNA: TGTGCCAGCGCCAAGGGGGGACGGACATTGATTTTAGCCAAAAACATTCAGTACTTC.

The rearrangement links TRBV5-1 to TRBJ2-2, with a possible D match to TRBD1 (5 bases). The germline V gene has CDR1 SGHRS and CDR2 YFSETQ. V lost 3 bases and J 1 base, leaving 19 bases between the germline ends. This CDR3 region has 18 residues. The chain's CDR3 is CASSYTLGQGRNTGELFF. The CDR3 DNA reads as TGCGCCAGCAGCTACACCTTGGGGCAGGGAAGGAACACCGGGGAGCTGTTTTTT.

The sample holds one count of this clone. The chain joins TRBV30 to TRBJ2-7; D is unresolved. CDR1 GTSNPN and CDR2 SVGIG come from the germline V gene (reference sequence). V lost 2 bases, J lost 6 bases, and 5 bases lay in between. The CDR3 loop spans 10 amino acids. The CDR3 nucleotides read TGTGCCTGGAGTCGGGCCGAGCAGTACTTC. Residues: CAWSRAEQYF.

The rearrangement links TRBV30 to TRBJ2-1; TRBD2 is a possible D gene (6 bases). The CDR3 is made up of 13 amino acids. V lost 4 bases to trimming and J lost 6 bases, with 13 bases between them. Germline V gene sequence: CDR1 GTSNPN, CDR2 SVGIG (reference sequence). CDR3 residues: CAWNSAGGNEQFF. The CDR3 DNA sequence: TGTGCCTGGAACTCAGCCGGGGGCAATGAGCAGTTCTTC.

The CDR3 protein is CASSSGQQNEKLFF. CDR3 DNA: TGTGCCAGCAGCTCGGGACAGCAGAATGAAAAACTGTTTTTT. The chain is built from TRBV5-4 and TRBJ1-4, with 7 bases lining up with TRBD1. V gave up 3 bases and J gave up 5 bases; unmatched junction bases: 4. CDR1 SGHNT and CDR2 YYREEE come from the germline V gene (reference sequence). This CDR3 has 14 residues.

The rearrangement uses TRBV7-2 and TRBJ2-7; 8 bases line up with TRBD1. Germline V lookup: CDR1 SGHTA, CDR2 FQGNSA. This CDR3 has 14 residues. V gave up 5 bases and J gave up 2 bases; unmatched junction bases: 5. CDR3 in DNA: TGTGCCAGCAGCGGCAGACAGGGGCCCTACGAGCAGTACTTC. It yields the protein CASSGRQGPYEQYF. The variable domain in full, with the rest retrieved from reference TRBV7-2 and TRBJ2-7, is GAGVSQSPSNKVTEKGKDVELRCDPISGHTALYWYRQSLGQGLEFLIYFQGNSAPDKSGLPSDRFSAERTGGSVSTLTIQRTQQEDSAVYLCASSGRQGPYEQYFGPGTRLTVT.